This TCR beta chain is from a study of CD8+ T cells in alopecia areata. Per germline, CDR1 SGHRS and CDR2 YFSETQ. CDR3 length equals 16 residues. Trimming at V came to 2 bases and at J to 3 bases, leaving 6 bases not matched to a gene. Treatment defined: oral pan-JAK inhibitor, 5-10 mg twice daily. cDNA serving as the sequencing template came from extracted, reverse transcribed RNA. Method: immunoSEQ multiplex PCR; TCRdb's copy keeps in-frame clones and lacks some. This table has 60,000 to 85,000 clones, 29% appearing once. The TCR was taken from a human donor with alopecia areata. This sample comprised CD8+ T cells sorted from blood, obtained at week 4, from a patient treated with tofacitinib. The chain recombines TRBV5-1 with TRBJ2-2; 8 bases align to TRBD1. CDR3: CASSFSGGLYTGELFF. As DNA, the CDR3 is TGCGCCAGCAGCTTCTCAGGGGGCCTGTACACCGGGGAGCTGTTTTTT.